Listed here are 3 T cell receptor beta chains from one sample, sequenced in a study of blood T cell repertoires in COVID-19. Measured with immunoSEQ multiplex PCR; TCRdb has only the in-frame clones, and not every one. The data show under 70,000 clones, roughly four fifths seen once. Sequenced material: peripheral blood. All receptors derive from a man aged 60-69 years with acute or convalescent COVID-19.

V is TRBV23-1 and J is TRBJ1-5; 8 bases agree with TRBD1. TRBV23-1 qualifies as an ORF whose function is uncertain. The V segment lost 9 bases and the J segment 0 bases; nucleotides outside the gene matches: 16. This CDR3 has 18 residues. The CDR3 reads CASHSGQGLPYSNQPQHF. The CDR3 DNA is TGCGCCAGTCATTCTGGACAGGGATTGCCCTATAGCAATCAGCCCCAGCATTTT.

The chain employs TRBV18 and TRBJ2-7; D is unresolved. Germline CDR1 and CDR2: KGHSH and LQKENI. This CDR3 has 14 amino acids. V lost 6 bases to trimming and J lost 0 bases, with 12 bases between them. The DNA for the CDR3 is TGTGCCAGCTCCCCCCTGGCCAGCTCCTACGAGCAGTACTTC. Amino acid sequence: CASSPLASSYEQYF.

The gene calls are TRBV3-1 (or the pseudogene TRBV3-2) and TRBJ2-7, with 9 bases identical to TRBD1. Germline V lookup: CDR1 LGHDT, CDR2 YNNKEL (reference sequence). The V gene end was trimmed by 4 bases and the J gene end by 6 bases; junction bases not matched to a gene: 7. There are 14 residues in the CDR3. The CDR3 DNA sequence: TGTGCCAGCAGCCTCCGGGACAGGGAAGGCGAGCAGTACTTC. Translated: CASSLRDREGEQYF.